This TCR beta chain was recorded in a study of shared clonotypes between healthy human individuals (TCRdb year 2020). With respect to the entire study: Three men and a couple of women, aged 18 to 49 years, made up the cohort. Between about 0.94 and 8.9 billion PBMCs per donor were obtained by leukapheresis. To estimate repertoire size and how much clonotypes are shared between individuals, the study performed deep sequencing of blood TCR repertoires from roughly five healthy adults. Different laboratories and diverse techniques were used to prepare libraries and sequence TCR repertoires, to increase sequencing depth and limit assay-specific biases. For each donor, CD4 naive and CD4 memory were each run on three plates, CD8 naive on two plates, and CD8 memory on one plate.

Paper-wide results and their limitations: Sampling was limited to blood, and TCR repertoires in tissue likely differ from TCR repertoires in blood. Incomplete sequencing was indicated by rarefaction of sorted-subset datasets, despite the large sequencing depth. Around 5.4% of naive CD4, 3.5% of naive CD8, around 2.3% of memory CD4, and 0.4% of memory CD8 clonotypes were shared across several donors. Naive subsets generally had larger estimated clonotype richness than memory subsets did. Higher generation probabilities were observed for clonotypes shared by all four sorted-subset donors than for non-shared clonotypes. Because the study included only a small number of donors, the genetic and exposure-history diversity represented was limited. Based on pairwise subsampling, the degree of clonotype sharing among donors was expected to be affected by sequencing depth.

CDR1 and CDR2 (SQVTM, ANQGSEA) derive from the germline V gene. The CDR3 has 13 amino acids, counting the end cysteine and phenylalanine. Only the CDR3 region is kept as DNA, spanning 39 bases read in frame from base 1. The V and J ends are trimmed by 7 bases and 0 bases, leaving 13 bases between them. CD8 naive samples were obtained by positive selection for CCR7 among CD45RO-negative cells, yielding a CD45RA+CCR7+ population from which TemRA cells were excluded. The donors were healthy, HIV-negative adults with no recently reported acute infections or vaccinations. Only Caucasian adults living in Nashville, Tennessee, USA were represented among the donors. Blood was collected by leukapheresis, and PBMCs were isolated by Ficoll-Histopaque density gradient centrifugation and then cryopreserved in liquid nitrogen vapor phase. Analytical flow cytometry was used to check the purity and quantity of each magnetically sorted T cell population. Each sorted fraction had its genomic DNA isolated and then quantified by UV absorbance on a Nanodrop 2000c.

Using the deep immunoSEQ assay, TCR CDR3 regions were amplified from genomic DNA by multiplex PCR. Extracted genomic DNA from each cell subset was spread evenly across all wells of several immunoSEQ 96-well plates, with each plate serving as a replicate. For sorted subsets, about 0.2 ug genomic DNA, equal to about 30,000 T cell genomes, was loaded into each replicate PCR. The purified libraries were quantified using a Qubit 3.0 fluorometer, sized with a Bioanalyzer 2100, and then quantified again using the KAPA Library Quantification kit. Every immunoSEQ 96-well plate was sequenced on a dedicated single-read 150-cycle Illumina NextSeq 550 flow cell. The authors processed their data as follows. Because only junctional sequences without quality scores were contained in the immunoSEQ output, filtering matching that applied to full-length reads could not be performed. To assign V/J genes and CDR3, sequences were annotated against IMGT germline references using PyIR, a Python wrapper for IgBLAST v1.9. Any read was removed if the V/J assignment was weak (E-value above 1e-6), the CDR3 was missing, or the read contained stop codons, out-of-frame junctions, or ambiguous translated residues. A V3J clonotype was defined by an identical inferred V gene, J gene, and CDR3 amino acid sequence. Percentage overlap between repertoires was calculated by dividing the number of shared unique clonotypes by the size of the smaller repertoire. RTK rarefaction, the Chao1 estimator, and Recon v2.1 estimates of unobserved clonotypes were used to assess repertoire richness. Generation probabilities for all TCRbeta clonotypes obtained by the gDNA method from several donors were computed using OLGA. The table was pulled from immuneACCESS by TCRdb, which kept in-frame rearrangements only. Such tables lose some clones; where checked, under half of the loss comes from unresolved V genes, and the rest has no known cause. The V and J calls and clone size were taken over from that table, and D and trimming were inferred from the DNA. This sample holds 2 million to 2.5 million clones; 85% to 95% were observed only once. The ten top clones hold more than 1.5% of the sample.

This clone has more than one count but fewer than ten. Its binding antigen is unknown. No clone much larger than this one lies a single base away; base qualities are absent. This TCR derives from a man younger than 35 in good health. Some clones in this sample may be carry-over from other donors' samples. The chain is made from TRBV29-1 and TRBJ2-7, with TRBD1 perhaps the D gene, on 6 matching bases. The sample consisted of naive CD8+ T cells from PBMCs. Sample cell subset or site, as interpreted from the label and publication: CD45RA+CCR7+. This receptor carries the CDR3 CSAERGGSYEQYF. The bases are TGCAGCGCAGAACGAGGGGGCTCCTACGAGCAGTACTTC.